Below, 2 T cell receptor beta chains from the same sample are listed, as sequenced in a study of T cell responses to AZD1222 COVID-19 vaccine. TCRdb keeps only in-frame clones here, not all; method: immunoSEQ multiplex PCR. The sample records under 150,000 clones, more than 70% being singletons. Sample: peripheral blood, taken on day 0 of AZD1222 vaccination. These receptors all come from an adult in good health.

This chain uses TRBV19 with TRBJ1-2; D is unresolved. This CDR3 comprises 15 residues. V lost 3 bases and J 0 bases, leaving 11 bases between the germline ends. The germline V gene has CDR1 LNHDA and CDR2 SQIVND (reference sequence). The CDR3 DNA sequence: TGTGCCAGTAGTATCGGCGGCAGTACTAACTATGGCTACACCTTC. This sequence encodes CASSIGGSTNYGYTF.

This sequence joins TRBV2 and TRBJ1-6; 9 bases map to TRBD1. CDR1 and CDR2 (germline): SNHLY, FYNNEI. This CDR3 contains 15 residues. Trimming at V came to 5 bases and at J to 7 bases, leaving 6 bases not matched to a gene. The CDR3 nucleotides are TGTGCCAGCAGTTTACAGGGGGCAGAAAATTCACCCCTCCACTTT. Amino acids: CASSLQGAENSPLHF.